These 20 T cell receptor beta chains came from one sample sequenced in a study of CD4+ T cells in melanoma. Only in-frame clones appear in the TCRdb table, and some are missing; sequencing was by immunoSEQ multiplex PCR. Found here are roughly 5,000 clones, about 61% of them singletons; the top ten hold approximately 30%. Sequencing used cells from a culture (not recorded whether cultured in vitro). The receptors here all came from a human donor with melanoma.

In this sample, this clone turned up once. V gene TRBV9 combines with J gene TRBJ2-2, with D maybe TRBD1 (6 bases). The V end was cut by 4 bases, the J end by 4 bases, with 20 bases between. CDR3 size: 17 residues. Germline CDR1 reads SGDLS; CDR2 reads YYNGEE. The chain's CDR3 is CASSPGRRGSSTGELFF. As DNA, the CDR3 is TGTGCCAGCAGCCCCGGGCGCAGGGGTAGTAGCACCGGGGAGCTGTTTTTT.

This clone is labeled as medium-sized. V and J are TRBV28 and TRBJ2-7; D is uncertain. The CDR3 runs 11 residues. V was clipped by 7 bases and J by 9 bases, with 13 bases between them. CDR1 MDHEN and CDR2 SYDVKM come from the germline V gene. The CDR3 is CASTHSDRQYF. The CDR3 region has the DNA TGTGCCAGCACTCACTCCGATCGGCAGTACTTC.

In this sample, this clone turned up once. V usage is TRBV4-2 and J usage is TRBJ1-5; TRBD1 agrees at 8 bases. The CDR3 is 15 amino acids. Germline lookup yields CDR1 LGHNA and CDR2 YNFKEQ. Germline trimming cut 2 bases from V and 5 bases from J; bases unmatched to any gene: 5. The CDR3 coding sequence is TGTGCCAGCAGCCAACCCGGGACAGGATATCAGCCCCAGCATTTT. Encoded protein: CASSQPGTGYQPQHF.

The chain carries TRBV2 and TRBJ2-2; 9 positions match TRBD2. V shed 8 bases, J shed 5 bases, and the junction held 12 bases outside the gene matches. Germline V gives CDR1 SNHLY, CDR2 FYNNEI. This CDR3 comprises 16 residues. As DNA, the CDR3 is TGTGCCAGCCAACAGGGGACTAGCCGTCGGACCGGGGAGCTGTTTTTT. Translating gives CASQQGTSRRTGELFF.

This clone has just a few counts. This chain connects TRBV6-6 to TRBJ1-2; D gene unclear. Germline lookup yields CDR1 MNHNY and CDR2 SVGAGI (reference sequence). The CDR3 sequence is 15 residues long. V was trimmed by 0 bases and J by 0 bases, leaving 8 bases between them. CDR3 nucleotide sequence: TGTGCCAGCAGTTACTCGATAGGTACTAACTATGGCTACACCTTC. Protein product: CASSYSIGTNYGYTF.

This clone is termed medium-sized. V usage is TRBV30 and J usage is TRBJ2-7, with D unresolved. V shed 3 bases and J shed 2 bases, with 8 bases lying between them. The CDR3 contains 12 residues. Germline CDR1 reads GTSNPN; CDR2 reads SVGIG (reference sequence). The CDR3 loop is CAWSETAYEQYF. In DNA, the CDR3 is TGTGCCTGGAGCGAGACTGCCTACGAGCAGTACTTC.

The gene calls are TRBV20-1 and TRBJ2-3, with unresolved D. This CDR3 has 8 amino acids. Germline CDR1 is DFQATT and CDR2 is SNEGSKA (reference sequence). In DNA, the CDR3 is TGCAGCACAGATACGCAGTATTTT. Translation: CSTDTQYF.

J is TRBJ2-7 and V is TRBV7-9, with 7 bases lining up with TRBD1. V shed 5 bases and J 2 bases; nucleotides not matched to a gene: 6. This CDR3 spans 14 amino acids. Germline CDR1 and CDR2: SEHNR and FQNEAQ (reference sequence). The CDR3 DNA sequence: TGTGCCAGCAGCAGGGGGCTTAGGACCTACGAGCAGTACTTC. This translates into CASSRGLRTYEQYF.

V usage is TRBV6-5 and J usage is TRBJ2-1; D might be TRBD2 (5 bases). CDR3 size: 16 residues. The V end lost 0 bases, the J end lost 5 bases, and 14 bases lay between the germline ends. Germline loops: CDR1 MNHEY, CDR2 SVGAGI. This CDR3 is CASSYSSSGPDNEQFF. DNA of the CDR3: TGTGCCAGCAGTTACTCGTCCAGCGGTCCTGACAATGAGCAGTTCTTC.

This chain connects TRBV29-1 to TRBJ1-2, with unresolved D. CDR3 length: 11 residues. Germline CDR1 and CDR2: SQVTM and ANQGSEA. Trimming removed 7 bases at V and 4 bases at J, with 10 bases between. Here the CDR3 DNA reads TGCAGCGCCTTGGACGGCTATGGCTACACCTTC. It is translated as CSALDGYGYTF. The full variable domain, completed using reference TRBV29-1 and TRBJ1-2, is SAVISQKPSRDICQRGTSLTIQCQVDSQVTMMFWYRQQPGQSLTLIATANQGSEATYESGFVIDKFPISRPNLTFSTLTVSNMSPEDSSIYLCSALDGYGYTFGSGTRLTVV.

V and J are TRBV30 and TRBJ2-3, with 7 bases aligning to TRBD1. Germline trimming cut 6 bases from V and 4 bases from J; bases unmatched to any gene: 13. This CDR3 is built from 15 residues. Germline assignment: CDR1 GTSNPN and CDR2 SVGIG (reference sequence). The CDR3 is CACPIRDSGADTQYF. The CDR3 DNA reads TGTGCCTGCCCAATTCGGGACAGTGGGGCAGATACGCAGTATTTT.

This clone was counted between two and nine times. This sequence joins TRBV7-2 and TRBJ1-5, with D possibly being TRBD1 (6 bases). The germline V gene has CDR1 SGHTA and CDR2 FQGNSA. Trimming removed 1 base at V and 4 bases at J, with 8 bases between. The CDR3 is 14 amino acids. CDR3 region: CASSLEGGNQPQHF. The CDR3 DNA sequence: TGTGCCAGCAGCTTAGAGGGGGGTAATCAGCCCCAGCATTTT.

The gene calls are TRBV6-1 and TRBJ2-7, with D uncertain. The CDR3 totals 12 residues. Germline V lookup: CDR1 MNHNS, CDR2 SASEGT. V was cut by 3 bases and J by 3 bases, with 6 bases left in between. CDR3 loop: CASSEADYEQYF. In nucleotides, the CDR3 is TGTGCCAGCAGTGAGGCGGACTACGAGCAGTACTTC.

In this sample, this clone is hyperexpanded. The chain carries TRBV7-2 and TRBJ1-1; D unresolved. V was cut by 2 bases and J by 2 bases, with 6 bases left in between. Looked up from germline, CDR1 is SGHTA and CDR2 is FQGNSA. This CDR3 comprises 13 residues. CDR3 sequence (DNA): TGTGCCAGCAGCTTAACAACTAACACTGAAGCTTTCTTT. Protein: CASSLTTNTEAFF.

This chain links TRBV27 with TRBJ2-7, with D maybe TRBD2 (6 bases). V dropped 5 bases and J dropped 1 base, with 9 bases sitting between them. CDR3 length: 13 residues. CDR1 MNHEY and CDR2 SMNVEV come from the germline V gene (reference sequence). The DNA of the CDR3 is TGTGCCAGCAGTCCCGGGGGATCCTACGAGCAGTACTTC. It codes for CASSPGGSYEQYF.

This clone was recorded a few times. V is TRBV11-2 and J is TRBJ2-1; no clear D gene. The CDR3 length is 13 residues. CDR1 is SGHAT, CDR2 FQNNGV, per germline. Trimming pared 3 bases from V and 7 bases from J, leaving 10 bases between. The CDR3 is CASSFAGLNEQFF. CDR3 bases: TGTGCCAGCAGCTTTGCTGGGCTTAATGAGCAGTTCTTC.

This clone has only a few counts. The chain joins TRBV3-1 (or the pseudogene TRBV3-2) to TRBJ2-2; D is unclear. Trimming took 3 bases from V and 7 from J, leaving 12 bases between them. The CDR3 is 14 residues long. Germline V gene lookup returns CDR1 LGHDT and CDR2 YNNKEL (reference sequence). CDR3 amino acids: CASSHPPAHGELFF. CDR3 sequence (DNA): TGTGCCAGCAGCCACCCCCCAGCCCACGGGGAGCTGTTTTTT.

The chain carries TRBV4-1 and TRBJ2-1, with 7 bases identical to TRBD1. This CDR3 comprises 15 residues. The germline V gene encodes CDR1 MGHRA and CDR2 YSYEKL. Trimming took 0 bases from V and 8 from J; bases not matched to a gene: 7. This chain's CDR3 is CASSQDQGQSYEQFF. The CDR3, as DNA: TGCGCCAGCAGCCAAGACCAGGGACAGTCTTATGAGCAGTTCTTC.

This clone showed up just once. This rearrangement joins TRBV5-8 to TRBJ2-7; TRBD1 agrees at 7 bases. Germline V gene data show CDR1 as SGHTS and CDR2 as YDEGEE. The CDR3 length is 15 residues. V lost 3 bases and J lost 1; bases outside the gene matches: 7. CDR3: CASSYLPGQSYEQYF. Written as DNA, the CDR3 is TGTGCCAGCAGCTACCTTCCGGGACAGTCCTACGAGCAGTACTTC.

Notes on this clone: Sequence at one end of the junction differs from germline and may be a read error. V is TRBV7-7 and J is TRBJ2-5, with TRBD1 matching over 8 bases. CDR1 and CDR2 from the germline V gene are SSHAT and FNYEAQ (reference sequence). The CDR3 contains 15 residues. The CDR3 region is CASSLRTGLQETQYF. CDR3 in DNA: TGTGCTAGCAGCTTGCGGACAGGGCTCCAAGAGACCCAGTACTTC.